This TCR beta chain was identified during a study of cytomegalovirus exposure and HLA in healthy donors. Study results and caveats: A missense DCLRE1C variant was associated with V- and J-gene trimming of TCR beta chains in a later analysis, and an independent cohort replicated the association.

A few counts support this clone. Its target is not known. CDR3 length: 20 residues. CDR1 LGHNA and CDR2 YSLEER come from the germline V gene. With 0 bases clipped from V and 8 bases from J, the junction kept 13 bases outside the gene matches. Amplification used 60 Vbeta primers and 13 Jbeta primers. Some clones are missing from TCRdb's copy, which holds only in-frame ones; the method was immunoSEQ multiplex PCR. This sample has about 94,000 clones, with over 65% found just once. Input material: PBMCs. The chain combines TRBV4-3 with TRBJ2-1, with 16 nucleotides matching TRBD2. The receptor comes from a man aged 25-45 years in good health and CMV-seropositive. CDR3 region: CASSQDLSGTSGRAGDEQFF. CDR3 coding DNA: TGCGCCAGCAGCCAAGATCTGAGTGGGACTAGCGGGAGGGCCGGAGATGAGCAGTTCTTC.